This entry lists 11 T cell receptor beta chains sequenced from one sample in a study of cytomegalovirus exposure and HLA in healthy donors. Primers for the PCR totalled 60 Vbeta and 13 Jbeta. Sequenced by immunoSEQ multiplex PCR; TCRdb stores in-frame clones only, minus some. The table shows approximately 190,000 clones, with about 90% occurring only once. Sequences were obtained from PBMCs. All receptors derive from a boy aged 2 to 10 in good health and CMV-seronegative.

The chain joins TRBV6-1 to TRBJ1-5; 9 bases agree with TRBD1. The CDR3 extends over 15 amino acids. J was trimmed by 3 bases and V by 8 bases; bases with no gene match: 8. The germline gives CDR1 MNHNS, CDR2 SASEGT. CDR3 loop: CASGPGTGINQPQHF. The CDR3 coding sequence is TGTGCCAGCGGTCCCGGGACAGGGATCAATCAGCCCCAGCATTTT.

The V and J genes are TRBV5-4 and TRBJ2-3; weak D call: TRBD1 (5 bases). The CDR3 contains 14 residues. From germline, CDR1 is SGHNT and CDR2 YYREEE (reference sequence). V lost 0 bases to trimming and J lost 5 bases, with 10 bases between them. Written as DNA, the CDR3 is TGTGCCAGCAGCTTGGACAGGTCGGGAGATACGCAGTATTTT. It yields the protein CASSLDRSGDTQYF.

The DNA of the CDR3 is TGTGCCAGCAGCTCTACAGTGGACTATGGCTACACCTTC. Protein product: CASSSTVDYGYTF. The chain employs TRBV11-2 and TRBJ1-2; D remains unclear. Germline V CDR1 and CDR2: SGHAT, FQNNGV. V lost 4 bases to trimming and J lost 3 bases, with 9 bases between them. CDR3 length equals 13 residues.

This chain uses TRBV28 with TRBJ1-2; maybe TRBD1 (6 bases). Germline CDR1 and CDR2: MDHEN and SYDVKM. CDR3 size: 14 residues. Between the trimmed V and J ends, which lost 5 bases and 2 bases, there was a span of 12 bases. The CDR3 sequence is CASSPNGQNYGYTF. In DNA form, the CDR3 reads TGTGCCAGCAGTCCCAACGGACAGAACTATGGCTACACCTTC.

The chain uses TRBV6-5 and TRBJ2-5; possibly TRBD1 for D (5 bases). The J call may not be correct, given that the DNA end is closer to TRBJ2-7. CDR1 is MNHEY and CDR2 is SVGAGI in the germline V gene. This CDR3 comprises 14 residues. In nucleotides, the CDR3 is TGTGCCAGCAGTTACGGCAGGGCGAAGGACGAGCAGTACTTC. Amino acids: CASSYGRAKDEQYF.

The gene calls are TRBV25-1 and TRBJ1-1; TRBD1 aligns across 9 bases. Germline loops: CDR1 MGHDK, CDR2 SYGVNS. V gave up 5 bases and J gave up 10 bases; unmatched junction bases: 8. The CDR3 spans 13 residues. CDR3 residues: CASSPGTGNGAFF. In nucleotides, the CDR3 is TGTGCCAGCAGTCCCGGGACAGGGAATGGAGCTTTCTTT.

V gene TRBV28 combines with J gene TRBJ2-7, with 7 bases matching TRBD2. With V trimmed by 8 bases and J by 3 bases, 7 bases remained unmatched. Germline V lookup: CDR1 MDHEN, CDR2 SYDVKM. The CDR3 has 13 amino acids. CDR3 sequence reads: CASDSSGGYEQYF. The CDR3 DNA sequence: TGTGCCAGCGATTCTAGCGGCGGCTACGAGCAGTACTTC. Together with reference TRBV28 and TRBJ2-7, the CDR3 gives the full variable domain: DVKVTQSSRYLVKRTGEKVFLECVQDMDHENMFWYRQDPGLGLRLIYFSYDVKMKEKGDIPEGYSVSREKKERFSLILESASTNQTSMYLCASDSSGGYEQYFGPGTRLTVT.

The table lists this clone with a few counts. The rearrangement uses TRBV6-4 and TRBJ2-3, with D tentatively TRBD1 (5 bases). Trimming left V 5 bases short and J 5 bases short, with 8 bases between. CDR1 and CDR2 from the germline V gene are MRHNA and SNTAGT. The CDR3 has 12 residues. CDR3 nucleotide sequence: TGTGCCAGCAGTCAAGGGGAAGATACGCAGTATTTT. Translating gives CASSQGEDTQYF.

This clone came up once. Other DNA sequences from this sample encode an identical CDR3 as well. V and J are TRBV5-4 and TRBJ2-5; D may be TRBD2 (5 bases). V shed 1 base and J shed 5 bases, with 9 bases lying between them. In germline, CDR1 is SGHNT, CDR2 YYREEE (reference sequence). The CDR3 extends over 13 amino acids. DNA for the CDR3: TGTGCCAGCAGCTTGCGCGGGCGTGAGACCCAGTACTTC. Protein sequence: CASSLRGRETQYF.

The chain carries TRBV6-1 and TRBJ1-2, with 8 bases aligning to TRBD1. This CDR3 is built from 14 residues. The ends lost 1 base at V and 7 bases at J; junction bases unmatched: 5. Germline assignment: CDR1 MNHNS and CDR2 SASEGT. The CDR3 loop is CASSEGTGQVGYTF. The CDR3 DNA reads TGTGCCAGCAGTGAAGGGACAGGGCAGGTTGGCTACACCTTC.

The V call is TRBV28, the J call TRBJ1-2; D is uncertain. V shed 7 bases and J shed 7 bases, with 19 bases lying between them. The CDR3 sequence is 14 residues long. Per germline, CDR1 MDHEN and CDR2 SYDVKM. Here the CDR3 reads CASKPSPGLGGYTF. DNA for the CDR3: TGTGCCAGCAAACCGTCCCCCGGTCTCGGTGGCTACACCTTC.